The text below deals with one TCR beta chain. V lost 1 base, J lost 0 bases, and 12 bases lay in between. In germline, CDR1 is SNHLY, CDR2 FYNNEI. The CDR3 totals 16 residues. The source of the sample is a study of blood T cell repertoires in COVID-19. The repertoire was sequenced with immunoSEQ multiplex PCR; TCRdb's copy has only in-frame clones and lacks some. Of about 500,000 clones detected, 75% to 90% appear once; the ten largest clones hold approximately 0.7%. The V call is TRBV2, the J call TRBJ1-2; possibly TRBD1 for D (6 bases). This sequence was found in a woman younger than 35 who had recovered from COVID-19. Sequenced: PBMCs or T cells enriched from blood (not recorded which). CDR3 in amino acids: CASSEVKQGSNYGYTF. DNA for the CDR3: TGTGCCAGCAGTGAAGTTAAACAGGGATCTAACTATGGCTACACCTTC.